This TCR beta chain is from a study of shared clonotypes between healthy human individuals. TCRdb's table, derived via immunoSEQ multiplex PCR, lists solely in-frame clones and lacks some. Of about 2.4 million clones in the sample, about 92% were seen once. The CDR3 contains 15 residues. V was pared by 6 bases and J by 6 bases, with 21 bases between. Germline CDR1 and CDR2: SQVTM and ANQGSEA. The sequencing sample was made of naive CD4+ T cells sorted from blood. Subset here: CD45RA+ positively selected. The sequence was collected from a man younger than 30 in good health. This chain connects TRBV29-1 to TRBJ2-1, with D maybe TRBD2 (6 bases). The CDR3 is CSVPPTGEVGNEQFF. In DNA form, the CDR3 reads TGCAGCGTCCCCCCCACGGGAGAGGTGGGCAATGAGCAGTTCTTC.